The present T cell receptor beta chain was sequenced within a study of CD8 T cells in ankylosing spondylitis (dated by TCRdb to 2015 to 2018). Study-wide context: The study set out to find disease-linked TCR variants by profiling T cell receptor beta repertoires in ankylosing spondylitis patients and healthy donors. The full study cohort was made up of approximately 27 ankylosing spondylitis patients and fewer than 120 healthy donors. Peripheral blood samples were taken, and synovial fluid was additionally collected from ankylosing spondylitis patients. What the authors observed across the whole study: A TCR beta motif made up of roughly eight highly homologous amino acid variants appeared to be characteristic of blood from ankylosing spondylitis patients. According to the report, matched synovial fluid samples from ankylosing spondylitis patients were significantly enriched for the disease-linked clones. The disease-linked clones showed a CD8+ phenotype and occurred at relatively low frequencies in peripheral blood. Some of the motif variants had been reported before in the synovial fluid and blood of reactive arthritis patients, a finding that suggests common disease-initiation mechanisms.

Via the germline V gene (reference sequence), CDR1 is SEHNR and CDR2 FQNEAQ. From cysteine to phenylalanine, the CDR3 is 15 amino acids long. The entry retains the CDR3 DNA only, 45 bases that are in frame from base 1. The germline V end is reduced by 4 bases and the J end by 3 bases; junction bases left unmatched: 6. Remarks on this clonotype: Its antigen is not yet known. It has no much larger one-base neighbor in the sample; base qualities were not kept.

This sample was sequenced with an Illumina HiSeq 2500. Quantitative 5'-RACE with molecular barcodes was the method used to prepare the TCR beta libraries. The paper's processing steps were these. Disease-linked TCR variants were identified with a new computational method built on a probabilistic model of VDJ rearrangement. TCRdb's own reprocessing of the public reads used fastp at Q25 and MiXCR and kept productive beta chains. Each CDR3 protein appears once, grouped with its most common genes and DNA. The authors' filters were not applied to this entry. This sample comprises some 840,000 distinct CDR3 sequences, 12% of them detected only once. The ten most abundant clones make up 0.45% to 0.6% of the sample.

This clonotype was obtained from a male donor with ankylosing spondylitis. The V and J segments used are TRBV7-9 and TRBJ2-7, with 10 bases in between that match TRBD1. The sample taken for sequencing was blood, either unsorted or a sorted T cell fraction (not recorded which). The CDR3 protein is CASSSRQGAFYEQYF. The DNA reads TGTGCCAGCAGCTCACGACAGGGGGCATTCTACGAGCAGTACTTC.